This entry describes one T cell receptor beta chain. Its antigen is still unknown. Sample barcodes and UMIs were carried by the TCR alpha and TCR beta cDNA libraries that 5'RACE generated with constant-segment primers. MiXCR, run by TCRdb on the 5' RACE reads, gives a single entry per CDR3 protein. The table has fewer than 50,000 distinct CDR3 sequences, approximately 6.6% seen once; the top ten hold 1.4%. The sample originates from a study of T-cell memory formation after mild COVID-19. Whole-study findings and limits: Clones contracting over day 15 to 85 were CD4/CD8 balanced, with later expanders leaning CD4+. For second-wave clones that peaked at day 37, SARS-CoV-2 specificity went unverified.

The CDR3 runs to 14 residues. The ends lost 7 bases at V and 3 bases at J; junction bases unmatched: 4. This sequence originates from a man younger than 35 who had mild COVID-19 (a few samples of this study predate the infection). Cell type and time point are not known. The specimen was PBMCs or a T cell subset sorted from them (not recorded which). The chain uses TRBV12-3 or TRBV12-4 and TRBJ2-1; 9 bases align to TRBD1. The DNA of the CDR3 is TGTGCCAGCAACGGGGACAGGGACTACAATGAGCAGTTCTTC. This encodes CASNGDRDYNEQFF.